Following are 30 T cell receptor beta chains from one sample sequenced in a study of T cell responses to AZD1222 COVID-19 vaccine. Repertoires were generated with immunoSEQ multiplex PCR, while TCRdb's copy carries only in-frame clones and drops some. The sample shows under 150,000 clones, approximately 94% of them seen only once. The starting material was peripheral blood, obtained on day 0 of AZD1222 vaccination. The receptors originated from an adult in good health.

The V and J genes are TRBV4-1 and TRBJ2-1; D might be TRBD2 (6 bases). There are 18 residues in the CDR3. Germline assignment: CDR1 MGHRA and CDR2 YSYEKL. V lost 0 bases to trimming and J lost 0 bases, with 15 bases between them. CDR3 DNA sequence: TGCGCCAGCAGCCAAGAGGCCAGCGGGCGGAGCTCCTACAATGAGCAGTTCTTC. Translated, it gives CASSQEASGRSSYNEQFF.

V gene TRBV3-1 (or the pseudogene TRBV3-2) combines with J gene TRBJ2-7, with 7 bases identical to TRBD2. V shed 5 bases, J shed 0 bases, and the junction held 10 bases outside the gene matches. CDR3 length: 16 residues. From germline, CDR1 is LGHDT and CDR2 YNNKEL (reference sequence). CDR3 coding DNA: TGTGCCAGCAGCTTCCCGGGGACTAACAACTCCTACGAGCAGTACTTC. As protein: CASSFPGTNNSYEQYF.

The chain links TRBV3-1 (or the pseudogene TRBV3-2) to TRBJ1-2; the D gene is possibly TRBD1 (6 bases). Germline assignment: CDR1 LGHDT and CDR2 YNNKEL (reference sequence). The V and J ends lost 2 bases and 7 bases respectively, with 20 bases between them. The CDR3 runs to 16 residues. CDR3 region: CASSQKGQQGISGYTF. Here the CDR3 DNA reads TGTGCCAGCAGCCAAAAAGGTCAACAGGGTATTTCTGGCTACACCTTC.

V gene TRBV24-1 combines with J gene TRBJ1-1; 7 bases agree with TRBD1. Trimming took 0 bases from V and 0 from J; bases not matched to a gene: 9. Germline assignment: CDR1 KGHDR and CDR2 SFDVKD. There are 18 residues in the CDR3. CDR3 loop: CATSDLNRGPSMNTEAFF. CDR3 nucleotides: TGTGCCACCAGTGATTTGAACAGGGGCCCTTCTATGAACACTGAAGCTTTCTTT.

The chain links TRBV5-1 to TRBJ1-6; 9 bases are shared with TRBD1. This CDR3 comprises 14 residues. Germline CDR1 SGHRS, CDR2 YFSETQ. Unmatched junction bases numbered 7, after V lost 4 bases and J lost 11 bases. The CDR3 nucleotides read TGCGCCAGCAGCCTCGGGGGACAGGGTACACCCCTCCACTTT. It encodes CASSLGGQGTPLHF.

V gene TRBV27 combines with J gene TRBJ2-1; 8 positions agree with TRBD1. The CDR3 runs 13 residues. With 3 bases clipped from V and 6 bases from J, the junction kept 1 base outside the gene matches. Germline loops: CDR1 MNHEY, CDR2 SMNVEV (reference sequence). CDR3: CASSFTGGNEQFF. The DNA for the CDR3 is TGTGCCAGCAGTTTCACAGGGGGCAATGAGCAGTTCTTC.

J is TRBJ2-3 and V is TRBV6-2 or TRBV6-3; maybe TRBD2 (6 bases). The CDR3 sequence is 16 residues long. Germline assignment: CDR1 MNHEY and CDR2 SVGEGT. The V end was cut by 3 bases, the J end by 0 bases, with 13 bases between. The DNA for the CDR3 is TGTGCCAGCAGTTATATCCCGGGAGCTAGCACAGATACGCAGTATTTT. As protein: CASSYIPGASTDTQYF.

The genes are TRBV3-1 (or the pseudogene TRBV3-2) and TRBJ2-7; the D gene is possibly TRBD2 (5 bases). In germline, CDR1 is LGHDT, CDR2 YNNKEL (reference sequence). This CDR3 is built from 13 residues. Trimming took 1 base from V and 3 from J, leaving 7 bases between them. CDR3 sequence reads: CASSQAAGYEQYF. As DNA, the CDR3 is TGTGCCAGCAGCCAAGCCGCGGGCTACGAGCAGTACTTC.

This chain uses TRBV2 with TRBJ2-1; 11 nucleotides match TRBD2. Germline V CDR1 and CDR2: SNHLY, FYNNEI. The CDR3 contains 17 residues. J was trimmed by 0 bases and V by 5 bases; bases with no gene match: 6. The CDR3, as DNA: TGTGCCAGCAGTACAGGGACTAGCGGCCCCTCCTACAATGAGCAGTTCTTC. It specifies CASSTGTSGPSYNEQFF. Filled out from reference TRBV2 and TRBJ2-1, the complete variable domain reads EPEVTQTPSHQVTQMGQEVILRCVPISNHLYFYWYRQILGQKVEFLVSFYNNEISEKSEIFDDQFSVERPDGSNFTLKIRSTKLEDSAMYFCASSTGTSGPSYNEQFFGPGTRLTVL.

J is TRBJ2-7 and V is TRBV7-9, with TRBD1 identical over 11 bases. The CDR3 totals 15 residues. After removal of 6 bases from V and 1 base from J, the junction contained 5 bases not matched to a gene. The germline V gene encodes CDR1 SEHNR and CDR2 FQNEAQ (reference sequence). The CDR3 loop reads CASRSGQGASYEQYF. In nucleotides, the CDR3 is TGTGCCAGCAGATCTGGACAGGGGGCGTCCTACGAGCAGTACTTC. Variable domain in full (rest from reference TRBV7-9 and TRBJ2-7): DTGVSQNPRHKITKRGQNVTFRCDPISEHNRLYWYRQTLGQGPEFLTYFQNEAQLEKSRLLSDRFSAERPKGSFSTLEIQRTEQGDSAMYLCASRSGQGASYEQYFGPGTRLTVT.

As DNA, the CDR3 is TGCGCCAGCAGGGGGGAAAACTATGGCTACACCTTC. Translation gives CASRGENYGYTF. The gene calls are TRBV5-1 and TRBJ1-2; a possible D gene is TRBD1 (5 bases). V dropped 5 bases and J dropped 2 bases, with 7 bases sitting between them. The CDR3 has 12 residues. Germline lookup yields CDR1 SGHRS and CDR2 YFSETQ. Filled out from reference TRBV5-1 and TRBJ1-2, the complete variable domain reads KAGVTQTPRYLIKTRGQQVTLSCSPISGHRSVSWYQQTPGQGLQFLFEYFSETQRNKGNFPGRFSGRQFSNSRSEMNVSTLELGDSALYLCASRGENYGYTFGSGTRLTVV.

J is TRBJ2-3 and V is TRBV9; the D gene is possibly TRBD2 (5 bases). Between the trimmed V and J ends, which lost 0 bases and 2 bases, there was a span of 10 bases. The CDR3 contains 15 residues. Germline V gene data show CDR1 as SGDLS and CDR2 as YYNGEE. In DNA form, the CDR3 reads TGTGCCAGCAGCGTAGCTCCTAGCTTCACAGATACGCAGTATTTT. It encodes CASSVAPSFTDTQYF.

The chain has TRBV7-9 and TRBJ2-7; 9 bases fit TRBD1. Trimming cost V 5 bases and J 2 bases; bases outside gene matches: 7. CDR1 is SEHNR, CDR2 FQNEAQ, per germline (reference sequence). The CDR3 contains 15 residues. CDR3 sequence reads: CASSVDRGAAYEQYF. CDR3 DNA: TGTGCCAGCAGCGTCGACAGGGGGGCAGCCTACGAGCAGTACTTC.

The chain joins TRBV24-1 to TRBJ2-7, with D tentatively TRBD1 (5 bases). Trimming took off 9 bases at V and 2 bases at J, with 16 bases between the two ends. The germline gives CDR1 KGHDR, CDR2 SFDVKD. The length of the CDR3 is 14 residues. In DNA form, the CDR3 reads TGTGCCACCGTCACAGGCCAATATACCTACGAGCAGTACTTC. Protein sequence: CATVTGQYTYEQYF.

The chain uses TRBV7-8 and TRBJ2-7, with TRBD2 matching 7 bases. Trimming took 0 bases from V and 1 from J; bases not matched to a gene: 6. This CDR3 is built from 16 residues. CDR1 SGHVS and CDR2 FQNEAQ come from the germline V gene. In nucleotides, the CDR3 is TGTGCCAGCAGCTTAGCCGCGGGGGTTTTTTCCTACGAGCAGTACTTC. Translated: CASSLAAGVFSYEQYF.

This clone appeared once. The CDR3 sequence: CASILTPHLEAFF. In DNA, the CDR3 is TGTGCCAGCATCCTTACCCCACACCTTGAAGCTTTCTTT. This chain joins TRBV12-3 or TRBV12-4 and TRBJ1-1; D is uncertain. V lost 7 bases and J lost 7, with 16 bases in between. The CDR3 runs 13 residues.

This chain uses TRBV5-4 with TRBJ1-5, with no clear D. Trimming shortened V by 2 bases and J by 1 base, and 7 bases separated the two germline ends. Germline CDR1 SGHNT, CDR2 YYREEE (reference sequence). The CDR3 has 14 amino acids. This chain's CDR3 is CASSFAGSNQPQHF. CDR3 coding DNA: TGTGCCAGCAGCTTTGCAGGCAGCAATCAGCCCCAGCATTTT.

V is TRBV9 and J is TRBJ2-7, with D perhaps given as TRBD1 or TRBD2 (5 bases each). Germline CDR1 reads SGDLS; CDR2 reads YYNGEE. This CDR3 spans 14 amino acids. V was clipped by 0 bases and J by 2 bases, with 9 bases between them. CDR3 DNA: TGTGCCAGCAGCGTAGGGGGGACCCCCTACGAGCAGTACTTC. It encodes CASSVGGTPYEQYF.

This sequence joins TRBV6-2 or TRBV6-3 and TRBJ1-5; D perhaps matches TRBD1 (6 bases). This CDR3 is 14 amino acids long. The V and J ends lost 1 base and 7 bases respectively, with 11 bases between them. In germline, CDR1 is MNHEY, CDR2 SVGEGT. The CDR3 DNA sequence: TGTGCCAGCAGTTACTACGGGGGGCGCCAGCCCCAGCATTTT. Protein: CASSYYGGRQPQHF.

V gene TRBV4-3 combines with J gene TRBJ2-7; D might be TRBD1 (6 bases). The CDR3 spans 16 residues. Germline V lookup: CDR1 LGHNA, CDR2 YSLEER. V was clipped by 3 bases and J by 5 bases, with 20 bases between them. Written as DNA, the CDR3 is TGCGCCAGCAGCCAGGGGTTGTCAGGGGCCTTCGACGAGCAGTACTTC. Amino acid sequence: CASSQGLSGAFDEQYF.

The chain couples TRBV27 to TRBJ2-7; 8 positions match TRBD2. The CDR3 consists of 16 residues. Trimming at V came to 6 bases and at J to 2 bases, leaving 12 bases not matched to a gene. CDR1 is MNHEY, CDR2 SMNVEV, per germline (reference sequence). In DNA, the CDR3 is TGTGCCAGCAGGCCATCACTAGCGGTAATGGCCTACGAGCAGTACTTC. It translates to CASRPSLAVMAYEQYF.

This clone was observed once. This sequence joins TRBV7-2 and TRBJ2-6, with 8 bases lining up with TRBD1. The J segment lost 1 base and the V segment lost 6 bases, leaving 8 bases of the junction unmatched. CDR3 size: 17 residues. Germline loops: CDR1 SGHTA, CDR2 FQGNSA. The CDR3 sequence: CASSADRGWSGANVLTF. CDR3 DNA: TGTGCCAGCAGTGCTGACAGGGGCTGGTCTGGGGCCAACGTCCTGACTTTC.

The chain is built from TRBV4-1 and TRBJ1-2; TRBD1 agrees at 10 bases. This CDR3 contains 15 residues. The junction had 9 bases not matched to a gene; V was cut back by 3 bases and J by 8 bases. Germline-derived CDR1 and CDR2 are MGHRA and YSYEKL. CDR3 sequence (DNA): TGCGCCAGCAGCCAGTGGGACAGGGGAAAACGGGGCTACACCTTC. This sequence encodes CASSQWDRGKRGYTF.

This clone was counted a single time. V is TRBV12-3 or TRBV12-4 and J is TRBJ1-4, with TRBD1 as a possible D gene (6 bases). CDR3 length equals 12 residues. Trimming removed 6 bases from V and 8 bases from J, with 10 bases in between. CDR3 residues: CASRTTGEKLFF. DNA of the CDR3: TGTGCCAGCAGAACAACAGGGGAAAAACTGTTTTTT.

The chain uses TRBV13 and TRBJ2-2, with D unclear. This CDR3 has 13 residues. With 1 base removed from V and 5 bases from J, the gap between germline ends came to 5 bases. Looked up from germline, CDR1 is PRHDT and CDR2 is FYEKMQ (reference sequence). This CDR3 is CASSLVRTGELFF. The CDR3 nucleotides read TGTGCCAGCAGCTTAGTGCGGACCGGGGAGCTGTTTTTT.

The rearrangement joins TRBV29-1 to TRBJ1-5; no clear D gene. The length of the CDR3 is 13 residues. The ends were cut back, 7 bases at V and 2 bases at J, with 12 bases in the middle. Germline assignment: CDR1 SQVTM and CDR2 ANQGSEA. CDR3 sequence (DNA): TGCAGCGCTAAGGGAGGCGGCAATCAGCCCCAGCATTTT. Its translation is CSAKGGGNQPQHF.

A word on this clone: This specimen includes other DNA sequences encoding the same CDR3. This chain links TRBV9 with TRBJ1-6, with TRBD1 as a possible D gene (5 bases). The ends were cut back, 3 bases at V and 6 bases at J, with 13 bases in the middle. CDR1 is SGDLS, CDR2 YYNGEE, per germline. This CDR3 is built from 15 residues. CDR3 sequence: CASSAAGRGNSPLHF. DNA for the CDR3: TGTGCCAGCAGCGCCGCAGGGCGGGGTAATTCACCCCTCCACTTT.

A single count supports this clone. Within the sample, other DNA sequences also encode this same CDR3. The chain has TRBV10-1 and TRBJ1-3; D is uncertain. V dropped 6 bases and J dropped 4 bases, with 7 bases sitting between them. The germline gives CDR1 WNHNN, CDR2 SYGVQD (reference sequence). The CDR3 is 12 residues long. CDR3 residues: CASSNSGNTIYF. CDR3 nucleotide sequence: TGCGCCAGCAGCAACTCAGGAAACACCATATATTTT.

This clone was detected a few times. The chain joins TRBV7-9 to TRBJ1-1; no clear D gene. The CDR3 runs 12 residues. V gave up 2 bases and J gave up 6 bases, with 7 bases separating them. The germline gives CDR1 SEHNR, CDR2 FQNEAQ (reference sequence). The CDR3 sequence is CASSLMYAEAFF. As DNA, the CDR3 is TGTGCCAGCAGCTTAATGTACGCTGAAGCTTTCTTT.

In DNA form, the CDR3 reads TGCGCCAGCAGTCCACAGGGGGCCCAGCAAGAGACCCAGTACTTC. Translating gives CASSPQGAQQETQYF. The V gene is TRBV5-1, the J gene TRBJ2-5; 9 nucleotides align to TRBD1. V trimming: 5 bases; J trimming: 2 bases; junction bases outside the gene matches: 7. There are 15 residues in the CDR3. Germline V gene sequence: CDR1 SGHRS, CDR2 YFSETQ.